These T cell receptor beta chains were read from a single sample in a study of beta chain features in type 1 diabetes. The repertoire was sequenced with immunoSEQ multiplex PCR; TCRdb's copy has only in-frame clones and lacks some. The sample has about 240,000 clones, 25% to 35% seen once. Sequencing was carried out using central memory CD4+ T cells from blood. The receptors shown here come from a man in his thirties or forties in good health. CDR3s include the opening cysteine and the closing phenylalanine or tryptophan. The order of the fields is D gene, J gene, V gene, clone size, CDR3 protein, CDR3 DNA. A D gene is named only where the DNA matches it firmly. Expanded clones get a size class; other rows say once, few or many, or leave the size out.

- | TRBJ2-7 | TRBV30 | few | CAWSDWGEQYF | TGTGCCTGGAGTGACTGGGGCGAGCAGTACTTC
- | TRBJ1-6 | TRBV25-1 | once | CASSAYRGDNSPLHF | TGTGCCAGCAGTGCATACCGGGGGGATAATTCACCCCTCCACTTT
- | TRBJ2-6 | TRBV27 | many | CASSLQGTTGANVLTF | TGTGCCAGCAGTTTACAGGGAACGACTGGGGCCAACGTCCTGACTTTC
- | TRBJ2-4 | TRBV19 | - | CASREADGKNIQYF | TGTGCCAGTAGAGAAGCTGACGGAAAAAACATTCAGTACTTC
TRBD2 | TRBJ2-7 | TRBV7-9 | - | CASSTLAGSSYEQYF | TGTGCCAGCAGCACTTTAGCGGGGAGCTCCTACGAGCAGTACTTC
- | TRBJ2-1 | TRBV7-2 | few | CASSSKVKANEQFF | TGTGCCAGCAGCTCAAAAGTGAAGGCCAATGAGCAGTTCTTC
TRBD2 | TRBJ2-3 | TRBV7-2 | - | CASSGLAGPPDTQYF | TGTGCCAGCAGCGGACTAGCGGGGCCTCCGGATACGCAGTATTTT
- | TRBJ2-5 | TRBV9 | few | CASSVGRGGEETQYF | TGTGCCAGCAGCGTAGGCAGGGGGGGAGAAGAGACCCAGTACTTC
- | TRBJ2-5 | TRBV11-1 | few | CASSLGREETQYF | TGTGCCAGCAGCTTAGGACGAGAAGAGACCCAGTACTTC
- | TRBJ2-1 | TRBV19 | - | CASESYNEQFF | TGTGCCAGCGAATCCTACAATGAGCAGTTCTTC
- | TRBJ1-1 | TRBV30 | - | CAWTKAGRENTEAFF | TGTGCCTGGACGAAGGCGGGCAGGGAGAACACTGAAGCTTTCTTT
TRBD2 | TRBJ2-7 | TRBV5-1 | - | CASKTSGEGNEQYF | TGCGCCAGCAAGACTAGCGGGGAGGGGAACGAGCAGTACTTC
- | TRBJ1-2 | TRBV29-1 | few | CSVEDRHNGYGYTF | TGCAGCGTTGAAGATCGGCACAACGGCTATGGCTACACCTTC
- | TRBJ1-2 | TRBV7-9 | - | CASRPNQGFAANYGYTF | TGTGCCAGCAGGCCCAACCAAGGGTTCGCGGCTAACTATGGCTACACCTTC
- | TRBJ2-5 | TRBV7-2 | - | CASSLGSGSETQYF | TGTGCCAGCAGCTTAGGTTCAGGGAGCGAGACCCAGTACTTC
TRBD2 | TRBJ2-7 | TRBV7-2 | - | CASSQGREGPHEQYF | TGTGCCAGCAGCCAGGGGCGGGAGGGCCCCCACGAGCAGTACTTC
TRBD2 | TRBJ2-3 | TRBV30 | - | CAWETSGSTDTQYF | TGTGCCTGGGAGACTAGCGGGAGCACAGATACGCAGTATTTT
- | TRBJ1-4 | TRBV7-8 | - | CASAATNEKLFF | TGTGCCAGCGCTGCAACTAATGAAAAACTGTTTTTT
- | TRBJ1-6 | TRBV7-9 | many | CASSFSRDNSPLHF | TGTGCCAGCAGCTTCTCAAGGGATAATTCACCCCTCCACTTT
- | TRBJ2-5 | TRBV30 | few | CAWSGDQTQYF | TGTGCCTGGAGCGGAGATCAGACCCAGTACTTC
- | TRBJ1-2 | TRBV7-9 | - | CASSPTGRGYGYTF | TGTGCCAGCAGCCCCACAGGGAGAGGCTATGGCTACACCTTC
- | TRBJ1-1 | TRBV30 | - | CAWTGDSNTEAFF | TGTGCCTGGACAGGGGACTCGAACACTGAAGCTTTCTTT
- | TRBJ2-7 | TRBV5-4 | few | CASSLRPDSDYEQYF | TGTGCCAGCAGCTTGCGGCCTGATTCAGACTACGAGCAGTACTTC
- | TRBJ2-7 | TRBV6-5 | few | CASSYSRSIYEQYF | TGTGCCAGCAGTTACTCTCGATCCATTTACGAGCAGTACTTC
- | TRBJ1-1 | TRBV28 | - | CASIEETRNTEAFF | TGTGCCAGCATAGAGGAGACAAGGAACACTGAAGCTTTCTTT
- | TRBJ1-6 | TRBV7-2 | few | CASSFPNSPLHF | TGTGCCAGCAGCTTCCCCAATTCACCCCTCCACTTT
TRBD2 | TRBJ2-1 | TRBV25-1 | many | CASSASGRANNEQFF | TGTGCCAGCAGTGCTAGCGGGAGGGCCAACAATGAGCAGTTCTTC
- | TRBJ2-7 | TRBV5-6 | - | CASSFLDYYEQYF | TGTGCCAGCAGCTTTTTGGACTACTACGAGCAGTACTTC
- | TRBJ2-1 | TRBV28 | few | CASSGGQPNEQFF | TGTGCCAGCAGCGGGGGACAGCCAAATGAGCAGTTCTTC
- | TRBJ1-4 | TRBV7-2 | few | CASSKTSSPNEKLFF | TGTGCCAGCAGCAAAACCTCTTCCCCTAATGAAAAACTGTTTTTT
- | TRBJ2-3 | TRBV30 | few | CACRWDRWDTQYF | TGTGCCTGTAGGTGGGATCGGTGGGATACGCAGTATTTT
- | TRBJ2-3 | TRBV11-2 | - | CAIRGGAPTDTQYF | TGTGCCATCAGGGGCGGGGCCCCCACAGATACGCAGTATTTT
TRBD1 | TRBJ1-5 | TRBV28 | - | CASSIPGAGGLNSNQPQHF | TGTGCCAGCAGTATCCCGGGGGCAGGGGGACTTAATAGCAATCAGCCCCAGCATTTT
- | TRBJ2-1 | TRBV7-2 | - | CASSLRTGTYNEQFF | TGTGCCAGCAGCTTACGGACGGGTACCTACAATGAGCAGTTCTTC
- | TRBJ1-1 | TRBV6-5 | - | CASSSYTEAFF | TGTGCCAGCAGTTCCTACACTGAAGCTTTCTTT
TRBD2 | TRBJ2-3 | TRBV25-1 | - | CASSDPTSGRLSDTQYF | TGTGCCAGCAGTGATCCGACTAGCGGGAGATTATCAGATACGCAGTATTTT
- | TRBJ1-6 | TRBV18 | - | CASSPWGSDLDSPLHF | TGTGCCAGCTCACCGTGGGGGTCCGATCTTGATTCACCCCTCCACTTT
- | TRBJ2-3 | TRBV6-5 | few | CASKGNTDTQYF | TGTGCCAGCAAGGGCAACACAGATACGCAGTATTTT
- | TRBJ2-4 | TRBV2 | - | CASSTGPNIQYF | TGTGCCAGCAGCACAGGTCCAAACATTCAGTACTTC
- | TRBJ2-3 | TRBV11-2 | - | CASSSVGGGADTQYF | TGTGCCAGCAGCTCCGTCGGAGGAGGTGCGGATACGCAGTATTTT
- | TRBJ2-7 | TRBV2 | - | CASSKGGYEQYF | TGTGCCAGCAGCAAAGGTGGTTACGAGCAGTACTTC
TRBD1 | TRBJ2-3 | TRBV6-1 | few | CASSETGNLRTGGLTDTQYF | TGTGCCAGCAGTGAAACGGGGAACCTCAGGACAGGGGGCCTCACAGATACGCAGTATTTT
- | TRBJ1-1 | TRBV30 | - | CAWKSLGSTEAFF | TGTGCCTGGAAATCCCTGGGAAGTACTGAAGCTTTCTTT
TRBD1 | TRBJ2-7 | TRBV9 | - | CASSVGDRGSYEQYF | TGTGCCAGCAGCGTAGGGGACAGGGGCTCCTACGAGCAGTACTTC
- | TRBJ2-5 | TRBV7-2 | few | CASSPTGPETQYF | TGTGCCAGCAGCCCAACGGGCCCGGAGACCCAGTACTTC
TRBD2 | TRBJ2-1 | TRBV4-1 | - | CASSQLTGLARGNEQFF | TGCGCCAGCAGCCAACTGACTGGACTAGCGCGGGGGAATGAGCAGTTCTTC
TRBD1 | TRBJ1-2 | TRBV30 | - | CAWRQGEPGYTF | TGTGCCTGGAGGCAGGGGGAACCCGGCTACACCTTC
TRBD1 | TRBJ2-5 | TRBV9 | - | CASSVGGTEETQYF | TGTGCCAGCAGCGTAGGGGGGACAGAAGAGACCCAGTACTTC
- | TRBJ1-5 | TRBV7-2 | - | CASSLLVSANQPQHF | TGTGCCAGCAGCTTACTTGTATCAGCCAATCAGCCCCAGCATTTT
- | TRBJ1-3 | TRBV29-1 | few | CSVAFKSGNTIYF | TGCAGCGTGGCTTTCAAATCTGGAAACACCATATATTTT
- | TRBJ2-7 | TRBV29-1 | few | CSGRAHSSYEQYF | TGCAGCGGCCGGGCCCACTCTTCCTACGAGCAGTACTTC
- | TRBJ2-2 | TRBV29-1 | - | CSVAVMETGELFF | TGCAGCGTTGCGGTGATGGAAACCGGGGAGCTGTTTTTT
- | TRBJ2-2 | TRBV5-4 | few | CASSGGAGSTGELFF | TGTGCCAGCAGCGGGGGAGCAGGCTCCACCGGGGAGCTGTTTTTT
TRBD1 | TRBJ1-3 | TRBV30 | - | CAWSAGDRTSGNTIYF | TGTGCCTGGAGTGCAGGGGACAGAACCTCTGGAAACACCATATATTTT
- | TRBJ2-1 | TRBV7-9 | - | CASSPGTNVNEQFF | TGTGCCAGCAGCCCTGGGACAAACGTCAATGAGCAGTTCTTC
TRBD2 | TRBJ2-1 | TRBV5-4 | - | CASSLAGDSYNEQFF | TGTGCCAGCAGCTTAGCGGGGGACTCCTACAATGAGCAGTTCTTC
- | TRBJ2-5 | TRBV4-2 | few | CASSQDLSSGRGETQYF | TGTGCCAGCAGCCAAGATCTCAGTTCGGGCAGAGGGGAGACCCAGTACTTC
TRBD2 | TRBJ2-3 | TRBV2 | few | CASSGNSGSTDTQYF | TGTGCCAGCAGTGGGAATAGCGGGAGCACAGATACGCAGTATTTT
- | TRBJ2-7 | TRBV18 | - | CASSLTGTSYEQYF | TGTGCCAGCTCTCTAACAGGGACCTCCTACGAGCAGTACTTC